This TCR beta chain came from a study of siplizumab effects on memory and regulatory T cells. Per sample, the assay covered approximately 94,000 TCR templates. Repertoires were generated with immunoSEQ multiplex PCR, while TCRdb's copy carries only in-frame clones and drops some. The profile covers roughly 100,000 clones, with roughly 91% appearing a single time and around 12% taken by the ten largest. General study findings and limits: Major contributors to the alloresponse seemed to be naive T cells, which also appeared more diverse than memory cells. Tregs that proliferated in siplizumab cultures did not have their suppressive function confirmed. It was not possible to assign a naive or memory phenotype to roughly 75-97% of proliferating CD4+ or CD8+ clones.

About this clone: The antigen is not known.

Trimming left V 1 base short and J 7 bases short, with 10 bases between. Looked up from germline, CDR1 is LNHNV and CDR2 is YYDKDF (reference sequence). The CDR3 length is 13 residues. Sample: non-Treg CD4+ T cells sorted from blood. The J gene is TRBJ1-2, the V gene TRBV15; possibly TRBD1 for D (5 bases). This TCR derives from a human donor in good health. CDR3 nucleotide sequence: TGTGCCACCAGCAGAGGGACAAAATTTGGCTACACCTTC. As protein: CATSRGTKFGYTF. Combining the CDR3 with reference TRBV15 and TRBJ1-2 gives the whole variable domain DAMVIQNPRYQVTQFGKPVTLSCSQTLNHNVMYWYQQKSSQAPKLLFHYYDKDFNNEADTPDNFQSRRPNTSFCFLDIRSPGLGDTAMYLCATSRGTKFGYTFGSGTRLTVV.